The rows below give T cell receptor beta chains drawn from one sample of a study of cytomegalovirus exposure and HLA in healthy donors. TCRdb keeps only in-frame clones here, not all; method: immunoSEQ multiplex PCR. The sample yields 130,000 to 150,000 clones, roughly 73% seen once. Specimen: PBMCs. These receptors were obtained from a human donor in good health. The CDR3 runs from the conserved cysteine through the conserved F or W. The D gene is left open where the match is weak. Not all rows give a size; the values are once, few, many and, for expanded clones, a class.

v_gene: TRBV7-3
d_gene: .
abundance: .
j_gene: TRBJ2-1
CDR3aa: CASSLIVGPAPREQFF
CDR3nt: TGTGCCAGCAGCTTAATAGTTGGGCCAGCTCCAAGGGAGCAGTTCTTC

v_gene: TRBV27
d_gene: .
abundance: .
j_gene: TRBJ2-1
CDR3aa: CASSLSDSNEQFF
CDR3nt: TGTGCCAGCAGTTTATCTGACAGCAATGAGCAGTTCTTC

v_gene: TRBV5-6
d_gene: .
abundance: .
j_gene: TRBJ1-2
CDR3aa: CASSLESNYGYTF
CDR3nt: TGTGCCAGCAGCTTGGAATCAAACTATGGCTACACCTTC

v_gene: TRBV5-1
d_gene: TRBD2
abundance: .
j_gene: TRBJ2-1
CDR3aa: CASTVTSGTINEQFF
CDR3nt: TGCGCCAGCACCGTGACTAGCGGGACGATAAATGAGCAGTTCTTC

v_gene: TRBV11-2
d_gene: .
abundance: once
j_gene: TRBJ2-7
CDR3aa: CASSHSPYEQYF
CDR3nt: TGTGCCAGCAGCCATAGCCCCTACGAGCAGTACTTC

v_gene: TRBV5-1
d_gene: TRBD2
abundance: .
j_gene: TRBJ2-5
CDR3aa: CASSVSGAGDQETQYF
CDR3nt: TGCGCCAGCAGTGTTAGCGGGGCCGGTGACCAAGAGACCCAGTACTTC

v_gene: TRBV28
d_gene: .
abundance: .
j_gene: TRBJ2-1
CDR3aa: CASTSVPSYNEQFF
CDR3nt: TGTGCCAGCACCTCCGTCCCTTCCTACAATGAGCAGTTCTTC

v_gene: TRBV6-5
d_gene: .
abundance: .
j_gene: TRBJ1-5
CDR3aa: CASSRSSNQPQHF
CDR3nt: TGTGCCAGCAGCCGGTCTAGCAATCAGCCCCAGCATTTT

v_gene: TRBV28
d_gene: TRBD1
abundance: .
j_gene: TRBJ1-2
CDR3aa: CASSEQGTHGYTF
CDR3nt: TGTGCCAGCAGCGAACAGGGGACCCATGGCTACACCTTC

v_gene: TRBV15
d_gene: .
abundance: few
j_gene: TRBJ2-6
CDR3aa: CATSREGRASGANVLTF
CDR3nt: TGTGCCACCAGCAGAGAGGGGAGAGCATCTGGGGCCAACGTCCTGACTTTC

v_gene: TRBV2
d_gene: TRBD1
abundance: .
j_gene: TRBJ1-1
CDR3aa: CASSGQGAGTEAFF
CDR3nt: TGTGCCAGCAGTGGGCAGGGGGCCGGCACTGAAGCTTTCTTT

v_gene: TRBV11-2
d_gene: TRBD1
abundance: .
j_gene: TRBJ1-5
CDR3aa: CASSPDRGQPQHF
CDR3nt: TGTGCCAGCAGCCCGGACAGGGGACAGCCCCAGCATTTT

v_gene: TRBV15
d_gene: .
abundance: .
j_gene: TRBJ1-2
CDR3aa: CATGSGVGGVYGYTF
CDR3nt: TGTGCCACGGGGTCCGGGGTGGGGGGAGTATATGGCTACACCTTC

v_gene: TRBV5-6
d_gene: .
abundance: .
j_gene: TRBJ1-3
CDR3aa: CASSLGSNPCTIYF
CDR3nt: TGTGCCAGCAGCTTGGGCAGTAATCCCTGCACCATATATTTT

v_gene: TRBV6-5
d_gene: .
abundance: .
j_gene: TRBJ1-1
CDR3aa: CASSYSGLTEAFF
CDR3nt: TGTGCCAGCAGTTACTCGGGACTAACTGAGGCTTTCTTT

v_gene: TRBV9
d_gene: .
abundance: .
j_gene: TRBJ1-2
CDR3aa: CASSRNGYTF
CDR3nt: TGTGCCAGCAGCCGTAATGGCTACACCTTC

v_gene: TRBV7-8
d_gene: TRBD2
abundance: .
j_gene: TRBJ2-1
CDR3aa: CASSLRLAGVSYNEQFF
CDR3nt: TGTGCCAGCAGCTTACGACTAGCGGGAGTATCCTACAATGAGCAGTTCTTC

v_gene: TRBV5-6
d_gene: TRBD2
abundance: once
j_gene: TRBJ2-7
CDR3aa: CASSPIAGDSYEQYF
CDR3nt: TGTGCCAGCAGTCCCATAGCGGGGGACTCCTACGAGCAGTACTTC

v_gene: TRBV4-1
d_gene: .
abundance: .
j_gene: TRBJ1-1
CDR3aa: CASSQVFRENTEAFF
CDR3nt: TGCGCCAGCAGCCAAGTCTTTCGGGAGAACACTGAAGCTTTCTTT

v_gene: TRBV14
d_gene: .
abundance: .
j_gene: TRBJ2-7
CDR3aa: CASSQDFGYEQYF
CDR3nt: TGTGCCAGCAGCCAAGATTTCGGGTACGAGCAGTACTTC

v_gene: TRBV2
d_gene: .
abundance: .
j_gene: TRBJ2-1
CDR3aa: CASRAFGTSYNEQFF
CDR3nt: TGTGCCAGCAGGGCCTTTGGGACTTCCTACAATGAGCAGTTCTTC

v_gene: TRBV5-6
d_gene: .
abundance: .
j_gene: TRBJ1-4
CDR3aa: CASSFLGRENEKLFF
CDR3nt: TGTGCCAGCAGCTTCCTAGGGAGGGAAAATGAAAAACTGTTTTTT

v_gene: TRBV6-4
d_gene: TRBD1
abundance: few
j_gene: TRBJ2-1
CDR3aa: CASSDSTGGYNEQFF
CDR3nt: TGTGCCAGCAGTGATTCGACAGGGGGCTACAATGAGCAGTTCTTC

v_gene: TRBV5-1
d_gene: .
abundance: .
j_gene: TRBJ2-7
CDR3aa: CASGAQRYEQYF
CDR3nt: TGCGCCAGCGGGGCCCAGCGATACGAGCAGTACTTC

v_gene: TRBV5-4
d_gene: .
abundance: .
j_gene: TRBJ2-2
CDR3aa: CASSQGPGELFF
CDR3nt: TGTGCCAGCAGCCAGGGTCCCGGGGAGCTGTTTTTT

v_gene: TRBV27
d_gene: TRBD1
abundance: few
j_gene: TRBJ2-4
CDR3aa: CASSPGTGDPLAKNIQYF
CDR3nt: TGTGCCAGCAGTCCCGGGACAGGGGACCCCTTAGCCAAAAACATTCAGTACTTC

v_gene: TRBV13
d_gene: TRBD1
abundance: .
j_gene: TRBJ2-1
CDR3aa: CASSYKQGEWGEQFF
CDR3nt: TGTGCCAGCAGCTATAAACAGGGGGAATGGGGTGAGCAGTTCTTC

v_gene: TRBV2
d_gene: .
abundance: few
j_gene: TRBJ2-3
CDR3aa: CASSGLASDTQYF
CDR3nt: TGTGCCAGCAGTGGGCTAGCCTCAGATACGCAGTATTTT

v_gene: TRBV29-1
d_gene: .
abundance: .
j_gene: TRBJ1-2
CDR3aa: CSVSTGFDGYTF
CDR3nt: TGCAGCGTTTCTACAGGGTTCGACGGCTACACCTTC

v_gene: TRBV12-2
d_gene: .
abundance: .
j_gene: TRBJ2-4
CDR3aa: CASRFTGQTLNIQYF
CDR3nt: TGTGCAAGTCGCTTTACGGGACAGACCCTAAACATTCAGTACTTC

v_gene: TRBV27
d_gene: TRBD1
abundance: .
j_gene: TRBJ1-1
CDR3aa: CASSPWTGPGSEAFF
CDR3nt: TGTGCCAGCAGTCCCTGGACAGGCCCTGGGTCTGAAGCTTTCTTT

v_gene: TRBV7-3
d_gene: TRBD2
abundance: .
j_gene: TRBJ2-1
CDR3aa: CASSPRLAGGNEQFF
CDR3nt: TGTGCCAGCAGCCCTCGACTAGCGGGAGGGAATGAGCAGTTCTTC

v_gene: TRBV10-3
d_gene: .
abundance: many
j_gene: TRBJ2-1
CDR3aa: CATLGRGSIDEQFF
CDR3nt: TGTGCTACTCTTGGAAGGGGGAGCATCGATGAGCAGTTCTTC

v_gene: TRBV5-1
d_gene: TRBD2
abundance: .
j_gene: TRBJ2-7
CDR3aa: CASSLELAGSSYEQYF
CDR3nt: TGCGCCAGCAGCTTGGAACTAGCGGGAAGCTCCTACGAGCAGTACTTC

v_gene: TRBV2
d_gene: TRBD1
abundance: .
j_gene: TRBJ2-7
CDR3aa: CASSDMAWGQSAYEQYF
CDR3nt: TGTGCCAGCAGTGATATGGCGTGGGGACAGTCAGCCTACGAGCAGTACTTC

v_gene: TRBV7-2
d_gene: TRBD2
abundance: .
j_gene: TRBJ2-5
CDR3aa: CASSPSGAPQETQYF
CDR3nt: TGTGCCAGCAGCCCTAGCGGGGCACCTCAAGAGACCCAGTACTTC

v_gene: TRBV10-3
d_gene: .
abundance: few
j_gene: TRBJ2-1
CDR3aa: CAISESKTAVVDPNEQFF
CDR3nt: TGTGCCATCAGTGAGTCGAAAACAGCCGTAGTAGACCCCAATGAGCAGTTCTTC

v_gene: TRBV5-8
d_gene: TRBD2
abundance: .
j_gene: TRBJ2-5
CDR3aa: CASSVGGGSGSLETQYF
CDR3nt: TGTGCCAGCAGCGTCGGCGGTGGTAGCGGGAGTCTCGAGACCCAGTACTTC

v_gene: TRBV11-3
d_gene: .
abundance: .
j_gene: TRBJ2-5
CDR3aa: CASSLGGTLRQRETQYF
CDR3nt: TGTGCCAGCAGCTTGGGCGGGACCCTTCGTCAGCGAGAGACCCAGTACTTC

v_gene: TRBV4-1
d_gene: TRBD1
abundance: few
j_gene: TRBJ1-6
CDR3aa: CASSQALQGVHNSPLHF
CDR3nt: TGCGCCAGCAGCCAAGCCTTACAGGGGGTCCATAATTCACCCCTCCACTTT

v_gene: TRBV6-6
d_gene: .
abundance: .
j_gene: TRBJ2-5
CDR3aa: CATLAFQETQYF
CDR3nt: TGTGCCACGCTAGCGTTCCAAGAGACCCAGTACTTC

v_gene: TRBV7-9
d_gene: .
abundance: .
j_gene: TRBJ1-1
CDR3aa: CASRGLKGLNTEAFF
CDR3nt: TGTGCCAGCAGGGGATTGAAGGGGCTGAACACTGAAGCTTTCTTT